This passage covers 30 T cell receptor beta chains from one sample sequenced in a study of T cell responses to AZD1222 COVID-19 vaccine. Profiling relied on immunoSEQ multiplex PCR, and the TCRdb table lists in-frame clones only, not all of them. The sample has around 89,000 clones; approximately 90% are singletons. The sample here was peripheral blood, taken 28 days after the second AZD1222 dose. Receptor source: an adult who received the AZD1222 COVID-19 vaccine.

The J gene is TRBJ1-4, the V gene TRBV6-5; TRBD1 aligns across 9 bases. The V and J ends lost 6 bases and 5 bases, in that order; junction bases with no gene match: 4. The CDR3 is made up of 14 amino acids. Germline CDR1 and CDR2: MNHEY and SVGAGI. The DNA for the CDR3 is TGTGCCAGCAGACCAACAGGGGGCAATGAAAAACTGTTTTTT. Protein product: CASRPTGGNEKLFF.

The chain is built from TRBV27 and TRBJ1-1; D call uncertain. This CDR3 region has 18 residues. CDR1 MNHEY and CDR2 SMNVEV come from the germline V gene (reference sequence). Trimming took off 4 bases at V and 1 base at J, with 22 bases between the two ends. CDR3 loop: CASSSPPGVRMKNTEAFF. CDR3 nucleotide sequence: TGTGCCAGCAGTTCCCCCCCAGGAGTCCGGATGAAGAACACTGAAGCTTTCTTT.

The V gene is TRBV6-5, the J gene TRBJ1-2; tentative D call: TRBD1 (5 bases). CDR3 length equals 15 residues. V shed 8 bases and J shed 1 base, with 17 bases lying between them. Germline V lookup: CDR1 MNHEY, CDR2 SVGAGI. CDR3 protein: CASAVGGRDNYGYTF. CDR3 nucleotides: TGTGCCAGCGCTGTCGGGGGGAGAGATAACTATGGCTACACCTTC.

The chain is built from TRBV6-2 or TRBV6-3 and TRBJ2-1, with 8 bases lining up with TRBD2. The junction had 7 bases not matched to a gene; V was cut back by 5 bases and J by 4 bases. The CDR3 has 15 amino acids. Germline loops: CDR1 MNHEY, CDR2 SVGEGT. In DNA form, the CDR3 reads TGTGCCAGCAGTCGCGCGGGGGGCTCTTACAATGAGCAGTTCTTC. This sequence encodes CASSRAGGSYNEQFF.

Concerning this clone: Other DNA sequences of this sample code for an identical CDR3. V gene TRBV10-3 combines with J gene TRBJ1-1; D gene unclear. Deletions cut 2 bases from V and 1 base from J, with 2 bases between. The CDR3 spans 12 residues. CDR1 is ENHRY, CDR2 SYGVKD, per germline. CDR3 region: CAISEGNTEAFF. The CDR3 DNA reads as TGTGCCATCAGTGAGGGGAACACTGAAGCTTTCTTT.

The chain links TRBV5-6 to TRBJ2-1; 10 nucleotides line up with TRBD2. The germline V gene has CDR1 SGHDT and CDR2 YYEEEE. V lost 1 base, J lost 4 bases, and 5 bases stayed unmatched. This CDR3 comprises 16 residues. CDR3 residues: CASSLIGTSVYNEQFF. Written as DNA, the CDR3 is TGTGCCAGCAGCTTGATCGGGACTAGCGTTTACAATGAGCAGTTCTTC.

This chain joins TRBV7-6 and TRBJ1-1, with D unresolved. The V and J ends lost 1 base and 1 base respectively, with 13 bases between them. The CDR3 is 16 residues long. Germline values: CDR1 SGHVS, CDR2 FNYEAQ. Here the CDR3 reads CASSLGAETGNTEAFF. CDR3 DNA sequence: TGTGCCAGCAGCTTAGGTGCGGAGACTGGGAACACTGAAGCTTTCTTT.

The V and J genes are TRBV7-7 and TRBJ2-1, with 10 bases matching TRBD2. V gave up 2 bases and J gave up 3 bases; unmatched junction bases: 7. Germline V gives CDR1 SSHAT, CDR2 FNYEAQ (reference sequence). The CDR3 is made up of 17 amino acids. The CDR3: CASSLYFSSGGYNEQFF. CDR3 bases: TGTGCCAGCAGCTTATACTTTTCTAGCGGGGGCTACAATGAGCAGTTCTTC.

In its sample, this clone was seen once. This rearrangement joins TRBV1 to TRBJ1-5. TRBV1 is assigned pseudogene status. The CDR3 has 14 residues. CDR3 loop: CTSSPGGGNQPQHF. The CDR3 bases are TGCACCAGCAGCCCAGGTGGGGGCAATCAGCCCCAGCATTTT.

The chain recombines TRBV4-3 with TRBJ1-1, with no clear D. V was cut by 2 bases and J by 1 base, with 5 bases left in between. The CDR3 contains 13 residues. The germline gives CDR1 LGHNA, CDR2 YSLEER. DNA of the CDR3: TGCGCCAGCAGCCAATCAGCGAACACTGAAGCTTTCTTT. Encoded protein: CASSQSANTEAFF.

V is TRBV18 and J is TRBJ1-5; TRBD1 matches at 10 bases. Germline lookup yields CDR1 KGHSH and CDR2 LQKENI. The CDR3 is 17 residues long. Trimming at V came to 6 bases and at J to 6 bases, leaving 14 bases not matched to a gene. CDR3 region: CASSSQSRDRGSQPQHF. CDR3 sequence (DNA): TGTGCCAGCTCTAGCCAATCCCGGGACAGGGGCAGTCAGCCCCAGCATTTT.

V is TRBV9 and J is TRBJ2-1; 7 bases are a match to TRBD1. CDR3 size: 15 residues. Trimming cost V 3 bases and J 5 bases; bases outside gene matches: 8. Germline V gives CDR1 SGDLS, CDR2 YYNGEE. The CDR3 nucleotides read TGTGCCAGCAGCGGGCGACAGGGACGGAACAATGAGCAGTTCTTC. Translated, it gives CASSGRQGRNNEQFF.

This rearrangement joins TRBV7-9 to TRBJ1-6; maybe TRBD1 (5 bases). This CDR3 comprises 15 residues. From germline, CDR1 is SEHNR and CDR2 FQNEAQ (reference sequence). The ends were cut back, 5 bases at V and 7 bases at J, with 15 bases in the middle. This CDR3 is CASSLRDGKNSPLHF. The CDR3 DNA reads as TGTGCCAGCAGCCTTCGGGACGGAAAGAATTCACCCCTCCACTTT.

This clone was recorded only once. The rearrangement uses TRBV5-6 and TRBJ1-5, with D perhaps matching TRBD1 (6 bases). CDR1 is SGHDT, CDR2 YYEEEE, per germline. V was pared by 4 bases and J by 0 bases, with 17 bases between. CDR3 length: 17 amino acids. The CDR3 region is CASSTTGLGSSNQPQHF. The CDR3 region has the DNA TGTGCCAGCAGCACAACAGGGTTGGGTTCTAGCAATCAGCCCCAGCATTTT. The full variable domain, with the rest looked up from reference TRBV5-6 and TRBJ1-5, is DAGVTQSPTHLIKTRGQQVTLRCSPKSGHDTVSWYQQALGQGPQFIFQYYEEEERQRGNFPDRFSGHQFPNYSSELNVNALLLGDSALYLCASSTTGLGSSNQPQHFGDGTRLSIL.

The chain links TRBV11-2 to TRBJ2-2; 9 nucleotides agree with TRBD2. CDR1 and CDR2 from the germline V gene are SGHAT and FQNNGV. With V trimmed by 1 base and J by 5 bases, 2 bases remained unmatched. The CDR3 is 15 amino acids. For the CDR3, the DNA is TGTGCCAGCAGCTTAGCCAGCGGGGGGACCGGGGAGCTGTTTTTT. It codes for CASSLASGGTGELFF.

The chain uses TRBV19 and TRBJ1-2; 7 bases fit TRBD1. CDR1 and CDR2 (germline): LNHDA, SQIVND (reference sequence). J was trimmed by 2 bases and V by 7 bases; bases with no gene match: 4. This CDR3 is 13 amino acids long. This CDR3 reads CASTGGFNYGYTF. In nucleotides, the CDR3 is TGTGCCAGTACAGGGGGGTTCAACTATGGCTACACCTTC.

This clone was observed a handful of times. The V and J genes are TRBV25-1 and TRBJ1-2, with a tentative D call TRBD1 (5 bases). The CDR3 runs 16 residues. Trimming shortened V by 2 bases and J by 4 bases, and 17 bases separated the two germline ends. Germline CDR1 is MGHDK and CDR2 is SYGVNS. CDR3 loop: CASSEGGFSQTYGYTF. In DNA form, the CDR3 reads TGTGCCAGCAGTGAAGGGGGGTTCTCTCAGACCTATGGCTACACCTTC.

This clone is medium-sized (0.01 to 0.1%). V gene TRBV4-2 combines with J gene TRBJ2-7; 7 bases line up with TRBD1. Germline V gene lookup returns CDR1 LGHNA and CDR2 YNFKEQ. The CDR3 extends over 12 amino acids. Trimming at V came to 8 bases and at J to 3 bases, leaving 4 bases not matched to a gene. This chain's CDR3 is CASGGQNYEQYF. CDR3 nucleotides: TGTGCCAGCGGGGGACAGAACTACGAGCAGTACTTC.

This chain uses TRBV30 with TRBJ1-2; possible D gene TRBD1, 5 bases. V lost 1 base and J lost 7, with 10 bases in between. CDR1 is GTSNPN and CDR2 is SVGIG in the germline V gene (reference sequence). This CDR3 spans 12 amino acids. CDR3 bases: TGTGCCTGGAGTGAGGGGAGTACTGGCTACACCTTC. This codes for CAWSEGSTGYTF.

This clone was recorded once. The CDR3 reads CASSLGSGGYQETQYF. The CDR3 nucleotides read TGTGCCAGCAGCTTAGGCAGCGGGGGGTACCAAGAGACCCAGTACTTC. The chain is built from TRBV7-9 and TRBJ2-5; TRBD2 matches at 9 bases. The CDR3 extends over 16 amino acids. V shed 1 base and J 0 bases; nucleotides not matched to a gene: 3. Germline V CDR1 and CDR2: SEHNR, FQNEAQ (reference sequence).

The J gene is TRBJ1-1, the V gene TRBV5-1; D uncertain. The V end lost 5 bases, the J end lost 0 bases, and 11 bases lay between the germline ends. The CDR3 loop spans 14 amino acids. The germline CDR1 and CDR2 sequences are SGHRS and YFSETQ. CDR3: CASRSGGLNTEAFF. DNA for the CDR3: TGCGCCAGCAGATCCGGAGGACTGAACACTGAAGCTTTCTTT.

This chain connects TRBV4-1 to TRBJ1-2; tentative D call: TRBD1 (5 bases). The CDR3 length is 17 residues. CDR1 and CDR2 (germline): MGHRA, YSYEKL. V lost 1 base and J lost 8, with 23 bases in between. CDR3 residues: CASSQGGRGSLFGGYTF. CDR3 nucleotides: TGCGCCAGCAGCCAAGGGGGGAGAGGAAGCCTCTTCGGAGGCTACACCTTC.

The gene calls are TRBV7-2 and TRBJ1-4, with TRBD1 identical over 7 bases. J lost 5 bases, V lost 5 bases, and 8 bases had no gene match. Germline V lookup: CDR1 SGHTA, CDR2 FQGNSA. This CDR3 contains 15 residues. This CDR3 reads CASSARDRQNEKLFF. CDR3 nucleotide sequence: TGTGCCAGCAGCGCAAGGGACAGACAGAATGAAAAACTGTTTTTT.

The chain joins TRBV19 to TRBJ2-3; 7 nucleotides agree with TRBD2. Germline CDR1 and CDR2: LNHDA and SQIVND (reference sequence). The trim removed 8 bases at V and 2 bases at J, leaving 7 bases unmatched. CDR3 length equals 14 residues. DNA for the CDR3: TGTGCCAGTTCCGACGGGACTACCACAGATACGCAGTATTTT. This sequence encodes CASSDGTTTDTQYF.

CDR3 sequence reads: CASSQATGGRTGELFF. CDR3 DNA sequence: TGCGCCAGCAGCCAAGCCACAGGGGGCCGAACCGGGGAGCTGTTTTTT. The chain recombines TRBV4-1 with TRBJ2-2; 9 bases line up with TRBD1. The CDR3 is 16 residues long. V trimming: 1 base; J trimming: 5 bases; junction bases outside the gene matches: 5. The germline CDR1 and CDR2 sequences are MGHRA and YSYEKL.

V and J are TRBV4-3 and TRBJ2-1; the D is unclear. With 1 base removed from V and 6 bases from J, the gap between germline ends came to 13 bases. The germline V gene has CDR1 LGHNA and CDR2 YSLEER. This CDR3 contains 15 residues. CDR3 amino acids: CASSQGEEQFNEQFF. The CDR3 DNA reads as TGCGCCAGCAGCCAAGGGGAAGAACAGTTCAATGAGCAGTTCTTC.

The chain has TRBV5-8 and TRBJ1-1, with unresolved D. There are 13 residues in the CDR3. The V gene lost 4 bases and the J gene lost 1 base, with 8 bases spanning the gap. Germline lookup yields CDR1 SGHTS and CDR2 YDEGEE. The CDR3 sequence is CASSTTRNTEAFF. The CDR3, as DNA: TGTGCCAGCAGCACCACAAGGAACACTGAAGCTTTCTTT.

The chain couples TRBV12-3 or TRBV12-4 to TRBJ1-2; D may be TRBD1 (6 bases). The V and J ends lost 7 bases and 4 bases respectively, with 13 bases between them. The CDR3 length is 13 residues. The DNA for the CDR3 is TGTGCCAGCAACCTGGACAGTGGCTATGGCTACACCTTC. Protein: CASNLDSGYGYTF.

The J gene is TRBJ1-2, the V gene TRBV6-5; unclear D gene. Per germline, CDR1 MNHEY and CDR2 SVGAGI. This CDR3 is 13 amino acids long. V was clipped by 2 bases and J by 7 bases, with 11 bases between them. The CDR3 nucleotides are TGTGCCAGCAGTTACGCATCGGAGACTGGCTACACCTTC. Its protein product is CASSYASETGYTF.

The chain has TRBV5-4 and TRBJ1-1; D uncertain. The CDR3 consists of 13 residues. The V end lost 2 bases, the J end lost 2 bases, and 7 bases lay between the germline ends. Germline V lookup: CDR1 SGHNT, CDR2 YYREEE (reference sequence). The CDR3 sequence: CASSFGPNTEAFF. As DNA, the CDR3 is TGTGCCAGCAGCTTCGGGCCCAACACTGAAGCTTTCTTT.